This entry lists 9 T cell receptor beta chains sequenced from one sample in a study of molecular identifiers for immune sequencing clone quantification. TCRdb re-analysed the PCR reads in MiXCR, keeping a single row per CDR3 protein. Among about 98,000 distinct CDR3 sequences listed, less than 35% were seen once. Sequencing input: naive CD8+ T cells from blood, with Jurkat cell RNA spiked in. Specified subset: FACS-sorted CD8+CD4-CCR7+CD45RA+ naive T cells. These receptors originate from a human donor in good health. Some libraries in this study had Jurkat cell RNA spiked in.

Concerning this clonotype itself: A read error may explain this, as a much larger clone is one base away. CDR3 protein: CASCRSAGELFF. The CDR3 region has the DNA TGTGCCAGCTGCAGGTCCGCCGGGGAGCTGTTTTTT. The genes are TRBV7-9 and TRBJ2-2; D remains unclear. This CDR3 has 12 residues. Germline values: CDR1 SEHNR, CDR2 FQNEAQ (reference sequence). V lost 8 bases and J lost 6, with 10 bases in between.

The chain couples TRBV27 to TRBJ2-7, with D perhaps given as TRBD1 or TRBD2 (5 bases each). V was cut by 2 bases and J by 7 bases, with 15 bases left in between. The V gene's germline CDR1 is MNHEY and CDR2 SMNVEV (reference sequence). The CDR3 has 14 amino acids. The CDR3 sequence is CASSLRGGGQEQYF. CDR3 in DNA: TGTGCCAGCAGTTTACGCGGTGGGGGTCAAGAGCAGTACTTC.

Worth noting for this clonotype: Since the CDR3 does not end with the conserved phenylalanine or tryptophan, this likely comes from a read error. The chain uses TRBV12-3 or TRBV12-4 and TRBJ1-5, with D uncertain. V lost 3 bases, J lost 9 bases, and 12 bases lay in between. The CDR3 loop spans 13 amino acids. The CDR3 loop reads CASSFSASWPQHI. CDR3 nucleotides: TGTGCCAGCAGTTTTTCGGCGTCATGGCCCCAGCATATT.

The chain carries TRBV28 and TRBJ2-7, with D unresolved. This CDR3 has 14 residues. Germline CDR1 MDHEN, CDR2 SYDVKM. V was cut by 8 bases and J by 0 bases, with 14 bases left in between. CDR3 loop: CASRLSVGSYEQYF. The DNA of the CDR3 is TGTGCCAGCCGCTTATCCGTTGGCTCCTACGAGCAGTACTTC.

As concerns this clonotype: The conserved phenylalanine or tryptophan is not found at the CDR3 terminus, so this likely reflects a read error. This chain links TRBV4-3 with TRBJ1-6; tentative D call: TRBD1 (6 bases). V gave up 1 base and J gave up 10 bases, with 17 bases separating them. In germline, CDR1 is LGHNA, CDR2 YSLEER. The CDR3 totals 16 residues. CDR3 nucleotides: TGCGCCAGCAGCCAAGTTGTCCGGGACAATCGCTCACCCCTCCACATT. Translating gives CASSQVVRDNRSPLHI.

A remark on this clonotype: A clone one base away is much larger, so this may be a read error. Here the CDR3 reads CDSSAGEQFF. The DNA for the CDR3 is TGCGACAGCAGCGCGGGAGAGCAGTTCTTC. The rearrangement links TRBV10-2 to TRBJ2-1, with D tentatively TRBD2 (6 bases). The germline gives CDR1 WSHSY, CDR2 SAAADI. This CDR3 has 10 residues.

Only a few counts were recorded for this clonotype. The chain employs TRBV13 and TRBJ2-7, with TRBD2 identical over 12 bases. Germline V lookup: CDR1 PRHDT, CDR2 FYEKMQ (reference sequence). The CDR3 is 16 residues long. V shed 3 bases and J 4 bases; nucleotides not matched to a gene: 7. The CDR3 spells CASSFLAGGSLYEQYF. DNA for the CDR3: TGTGCCAGCAGCTTCCTAGCGGGAGGGTCCTTGTACGAGCAGTACTTC.

The V call is TRBV28, the J call TRBJ2-2; D perhaps matches TRBD1 (5 bases). With 4 bases removed from V and 2 bases from J, the gap between germline ends came to 14 bases. The germline gives CDR1 MDHEN, CDR2 SYDVKM. The CDR3 contains 16 residues. The CDR3: CASSSQAQGNTGELFF. Written as DNA, the CDR3 is TGTGCCAGCAGTTCCCAAGCTCAGGGTAACACCGGGGAGCTGTTTTTT. Full variable domain (rest looked up from reference TRBV28 and TRBJ2-2): DVKVTQSSRYLVKRTGEKVFLECVQDMDHENMFWYRQDPGLGLRLIYFSYDVKMKEKGDIPEGYSVSREKKERFSLILESASTNQTSMYLCASSSQAQGNTGELFFGEGSRLTVL.

This chain uses TRBV20-1 with TRBJ2-2, with TRBD2 matching over 10 bases. After removal of 1 base from V and 6 bases from J, the junction contained 5 bases not matched to a gene. The CDR3 consists of 15 residues. CDR1 DFQATT and CDR2 SNEGSKA come from the germline V gene (reference sequence). CDR3 nucleotide sequence: TGCAGTGCTAGAGTAGCGGGAGGTTGGGCCGGGGAGCTGTTTTTT. It codes for CSARVAGGWAGELFF.